The 2 T cell receptor beta chains below come from one sample, sequenced in a study of Ad26.COV2.S vaccination and SARS-CoV-2 variants. Assay used: immunoSEQ multiplex PCR; TCRdb lists only in-frame clones, some missing. The table has 450,000 to 550,000 clones, roughly nine tenths seen once. Specified treatment: around 19 received Ad26.COV2.S at low or high dose, single or two shots; 5 received placebo; per-sample allocation not given. Sampling was done on day 63 after the first vaccine or placebo injection. Sequencing used peripheral blood, obtained in a trial of Ad26.COV2.S vaccine versus placebo. These receptors were obtained from a person aged 18 to 59 who received the Ad26.COV2.S COVID-19 vaccine or a placebo.

V gene TRBV5-1 combines with J gene TRBJ2-5; the D is unclear. V lost 1 base, J lost 5 bases, and 6 bases lay in between. The CDR3 has 12 amino acids. Looked up from germline, CDR1 is SGHRS and CDR2 is YFSETQ. CDR3 DNA sequence: TGCGCCAGCAGCTTGCAGTCCGAGACCCAGTACTTC. Translation gives CASSLQSETQYF. Full variable domain (rest looked up from reference TRBV5-1 and TRBJ2-5): KAGVTQTPRYLIKTRGQQVTLSCSPISGHRSVSWYQQTPGQGLQFLFEYFSETQRNKGNFPGRFSGRQFSNSRSEMNVSTLELGDSALYLCASSLQSETQYFGPGTRLLVL.

This chain links TRBV2 with TRBJ1-5, with a weak D call TRBD1 (5 bases). The germline CDR1 and CDR2 sequences are SNHLY and FYNNEI. V lost 3 bases and J 3 bases, leaving 12 bases between the germline ends. This CDR3 region has 15 residues. The CDR3 region has the DNA TGTGCCAGCAGTGAGATGGGACTTCACAATCAGCCCCAGCATTTT. Protein sequence: CASSEMGLHNQPQHF.